Shown below are 22 T cell receptor beta chains from a single sample sequenced in a study of beta chain features in type 1 diabetes. Expressed TCRB transcripts were sequenced because the isolated RNA had all been reverse transcribed beforehand. Measured with immunoSEQ multiplex PCR; TCRdb has only the in-frame clones, and not every one. This repertoire shows fewer than 200,000 clones, around 13% found once; its top ten account for approximately 0.64%. Sequenced input: central memory CD4+ T cells from blood. Receptors were obtained from a woman younger than 30 in good health.

This clone has only a few counts. The chain recombines TRBV5-4 with TRBJ1-2; 8 bases agree with TRBD1. CDR1 and CDR2 (germline): SGHNT, YYREEE (reference sequence). This CDR3 is built from 16 residues. J lost 4 bases, V lost 4 bases, and 12 bases had no gene match. DNA of the CDR3: TGTGCCAGCAGCCGGGCCTCGGACAGGGAGGCCTATGGCTACACCTTC. It encodes CASSRASDREAYGYTF.

The chain couples TRBV25-1 to TRBJ2-1, with TRBD1 matching over 7 bases. The CDR3 is 15 amino acids. Trimming at V came to 4 bases and at J to 6 bases, leaving 9 bases not matched to a gene. Germline values: CDR1 MGHDK, CDR2 SYGVNS. CDR3 region: CASSGQGFRPNEQFF. Written as DNA, the CDR3 is TGTGCCAGCAGTGGACAGGGTTTTCGACCCAATGAGCAGTTCTTC.

This clone was recorded a few times. This sequence joins TRBV29-1 and TRBJ1-1; D is unresolved. Germline values: CDR1 SQVTM, CDR2 ANQGSEA. The CDR3 sequence is 13 residues long. Deletions cut 1 base from V and 0 bases from J, with 6 bases between. CDR3 sequence reads: CSVEGQLNTEAFF. The CDR3 DNA sequence: TGCAGCGTTGAAGGGCAGTTGAACACTGAAGCTTTCTTT.

The chain links TRBV29-1 to TRBJ1-3; no clear D gene. The CDR3 is 12 amino acids. The germline V and J ends were trimmed by 6 bases and 4 bases, with 10 bases remaining between them. Germline-derived CDR1 and CDR2 are SQVTM and ANQGSEA. This CDR3 is CSVRESGNTIYF. DNA of the CDR3: TGCAGCGTGAGGGAGTCGGGAAACACCATATATTTT.

The chain uses TRBV30 and TRBJ2-3; D unresolved. The CDR3 runs to 13 residues. CDR1 GTSNPN and CDR2 SVGIG come from the germline V gene (reference sequence). V shed 3 bases and J shed 3 bases, with 10 bases lying between them. CDR3: CAWRIGWTDTQYF. The CDR3, as DNA: TGTGCCTGGAGAATCGGGTGGACAGATACGCAGTATTTT.

This clone was seen a few times. In nucleotides, the CDR3 is TGCGCCAGCAGCTTCAAGGGAGATCAGCCCCAGCATTTT. It encodes CASSFKGDQPQHF. The genes are TRBV5-1 and TRBJ1-5; D remains unclear. V was clipped by 2 bases and J by 5 bases, with 8 bases between them. Looked up from germline, CDR1 is SGHRS and CDR2 is YFSETQ. The CDR3 has 13 amino acids.

This clone has just a few counts. The chain links TRBV2 to TRBJ1-1, with 7 bases lining up with TRBD1. Germline-derived CDR1 and CDR2 are SNHLY and FYNNEI. This CDR3 is built from 12 residues. With V trimmed by 8 bases and J by 4 bases, 4 bases remained unmatched. In DNA form, the CDR3 reads TGTGCCAGCCACAGGGGAGGCACTGAAGCTTTCTTT. It codes for CASHRGGTEAFF.

This clone has just a few counts. V is TRBV29-1 and J is TRBJ2-3; D is possibly TRBD2 (6 bases). CDR1 and CDR2 (germline): SQVTM, ANQGSEA. The CDR3 is made up of 15 amino acids. The V gene lost 4 bases and the J gene lost 4 bases, with 18 bases spanning the gap. CDR3 DNA: TGCAGCGTTGGCAAAACTAGCTCAACGTCAGATACGCAGTATTTT. Translation gives CSVGKTSSTSDTQYF.

This clone has only a few counts. The V call is TRBV11-2, the J call TRBJ2-3; no reliable D call. With 0 bases removed from V and 3 bases from J, the gap between germline ends came to 10 bases. Germline V gene sequence: CDR1 SGHAT, CDR2 FQNNGV. The CDR3 runs to 15 residues. The CDR3, as DNA: TGTGCCAGCAGCTTAGAACCAGGATGGACAGATACGCAGTATTTT. This gives the protein CASSLEPGWTDTQYF. The entire variable domain, with the rest obtained from reference TRBV11-2 and TRBJ2-3, is as follows: EAGVAQSPRYKIIEKRQSVAFWCNPISGHATLYWYQQILGQGPKLLIQFQNNGVVDDSQLPKDRFSAERLKGVDSTLKIQPAKLEDSAVYLCASSLEPGWTDTQYFGPGTRLTVL.

V is TRBV6-1 and J is TRBJ2-5; possible D gene TRBD2, 5 bases. The V gene's germline CDR1 is MNHNS and CDR2 SASEGT. This CDR3 has 14 amino acids. Trimming took off 1 base at V and 5 bases at J, with 11 bases between the two ends. DNA for the CDR3: TGTGCCAGCAGTGAAGTCAGGCGGGCGGAGACCCAGTACTTC. Translated, it gives CASSEVRRAETQYF.

This clone was seen only a few times. In the same sample, other DNA sequences code for this CDR3. V and J are TRBV5-1 and TRBJ2-2; no clear D gene. Trimming took 0 bases from V and 0 from J, leaving 6 bases between them. The CDR3 is made up of 15 amino acids. Per the germline V gene, CDR1 is SGHRS and CDR2 is YFSETQ. CDR3 nucleotide sequence: TGCGCCAGCAGCTTGGACCGGGCGAACACCGGGGAGCTGTTTTTT. This translates into CASSLDRANTGELFF. The variable domain in full, completed from reference TRBV5-1 and TRBJ2-2, reads KAGVTQTPRYLIKTRGQQVTLSCSPISGHRSVSWYQQTPGQGLQFLFEYFSETQRNKGNFPGRFSGRQFSNSRSEMNVSTLELGDSALYLCASSLDRANTGELFFGEGSRLTVL.

The chain recombines TRBV7-8 with TRBJ1-4; D is unclear. Trimming stripped 3 bases from V and 0 bases from J, with 11 bases between. The CDR3 is 16 residues long. Germline V gene data show CDR1 as SGHVS and CDR2 as FQNEAQ. This CDR3 reads CASSFRSDPTNEKLFF. The CDR3 DNA is TGTGCCAGCAGCTTCCGTAGCGATCCAACTAATGAAAAACTGTTTTTT.

This clone was found a few times. The chain couples TRBV30 to TRBJ1-5, with TRBD1 matching 10 bases. The CDR3 runs to 15 residues. V lost 2 bases and J lost 6; bases outside the gene matches: 7. The germline CDR1 and CDR2 sequences are GTSNPN and SVGIG (reference sequence). The CDR3 loop reads CAWSSQTGGRQPQHF. The DNA for the CDR3 is TGTGCCTGGAGTTCTCAGACAGGGGGCCGTCAGCCCCAGCATTTT.

This clone was detected many times. The chain links TRBV5-1 to TRBJ2-3; 8 positions agree with TRBD2. The J segment lost 5 bases and the V segment lost 2 bases, leaving 10 bases of the junction unmatched. Germline V lookup: CDR1 SGHRS, CDR2 YFSETQ. The CDR3 is 16 amino acids. Written as DNA, the CDR3 is TGCGCCAGCAGCTTCGGGTTCCGGGAGGGTAAAGATACGCAGTATTTT. Translated: CASSFGFREGKDTQYF.

The table lists this clone with a few counts. The rearrangement uses TRBV2 and TRBJ1-5; TRBD1 matches at 9 bases. V was clipped by 10 bases and J by 4 bases; unmatched bases: 2. CDR3 length: 12 residues. CDR1 and CDR2 from the germline V gene are SNHLY and FYNNEI. The CDR3 spells CANGQGNQPQHF. As DNA, the CDR3 is TGTGCCAACGGACAGGGGAATCAGCCCCAGCATTTT. Supplemented by reference TRBV2 and TRBJ1-5, the full variable domain reads EPEVTQTPSHQVTQMGQEVILRCVPISNHLYFYWYRQILGQKVEFLVSFYNNEISEKSEIFDDQFSVERPDGSNFTLKIRSTKLEDSAMYFCANGQGNQPQHFGDGTRLSIL.

V and J are TRBV15 and TRBJ1-4; 9 nucleotides agree with TRBD1. Germline V CDR1 and CDR2: LNHNV, YYDKDF (reference sequence). The CDR3 totals 17 residues. J lost 4 bases, V lost 4 bases, and 10 bases had no gene match. CDR3 in DNA: TGTGCCACCAGCATAGGGGGACAGGGTCGTGGTAATGAAAAACTGTTTTTT. Encoded protein: CATSIGGQGRGNEKLFF.

This clone was seen more than once but under ten times. The chain links TRBV2 to TRBJ2-5; weak D call: TRBD2 (5 bases). CDR3 size: 14 residues. Germline assignment: CDR1 SNHLY and CDR2 FYNNEI. The V gene lost 8 bases and the J gene lost 5 bases, with 18 bases spanning the gap. Here the CDR3 reads CASQLLGGAETQYF. Here the CDR3 DNA reads TGTGCCAGCCAACTCCTAGGAGGAGCGGAGACCCAGTACTTC.

V usage is TRBV4-2 and J usage is TRBJ1-2; D may be TRBD1 (5 bases). V was cut by 0 bases and J by 4 bases, with 9 bases left in between. The length of the CDR3 is 14 residues. Germline lookup yields CDR1 LGHNA and CDR2 YNFKEQ. This chain's CDR3 is CASSQDDSSYGYTF. The CDR3 DNA reads TGTGCCAGCAGCCAAGATGACAGCTCCTATGGCTACACCTTC.

Judged by abundance, this clone is medium-sized. The V and J genes are TRBV4-3 and TRBJ2-1; 8 bases agree with TRBD2. V lost 0 bases to trimming and J lost 7 bases; unmatched junction nucleotides: 5. CDR1 and CDR2 from the germline V gene are LGHNA and YSLEER. The CDR3 covers 15 residues. CDR3 nucleotides: TGCGCCAGCAGCCAAGATAGCGGGACGAGAAATGAGCAGTTCTTC. It codes for CASSQDSGTRNEQFF.

The chain has TRBV10-3 and TRBJ2-7; 10 bases map to TRBD1. CDR1 and CDR2 (germline): ENHRY, SYGVKD. The CDR3 covers 13 residues. V was pared by 5 bases and J by 4 bases, with 2 bases of the junction left unmatched. CDR3 nucleotide sequence: TGTGCCATCAGTAAGGGACAGGGGTACGAGCAGTACTTC. Protein: CAISKGQGYEQYF.

The table lists this clone with a few counts. J is TRBJ1-5 and V is TRBV9; D possibly corresponds to TRBD1 (6 bases). Germline-derived CDR1 and CDR2 are SGDLS and YYNGEE. Deletions cut 7 bases from V and 3 bases from J, with 23 bases between. The CDR3 loop spans 17 amino acids. CDR3 coding DNA: TGTGCCAGCCCCCAGAAATCCAAGGACAGCGACAATCAGCCCCAGCATTTT. Residues: CASPQKSKDSDNQPQHF.

The chain links TRBV28 to TRBJ2-7; 10 nucleotides agree with TRBD2. This CDR3 comprises 12 residues. CDR1 and CDR2 from the germline V gene are MDHEN and SYDVKM. The V segment lost 11 bases and the J segment 6 bases; nucleotides outside the gene matches: 7. CDR3: CACEREGTEQYF. The CDR3 region has the DNA TGTGCCTGCGAGCGGGAGGGCACCGAGCAGTACTTC.